The 26 T cell receptor beta chains listed next were all sequenced from one sample in a study of blood T cell repertoires in COVID-19. Using immunoSEQ multiplex PCR, the repertoire was profiled, and TCRdb retains in-frame clones only, with some absent. The sample yields a few hundred thousand clones, 90% seen once. Sequences were obtained from PBMCs or T cells enriched from blood (not recorded which). Every receptor here comes from a man aged 18 to 29 who had recovered from COVID-19.

This chain connects TRBV19 to TRBJ2-1; 7 nucleotides line up with TRBD2. J was trimmed by 2 bases and V by 9 bases; bases with no gene match: 22. CDR1 is LNHDA and CDR2 is SQIVND in the germline V gene (reference sequence). This CDR3 is built from 19 residues. The CDR3 loop reads CASFSRGLAVPKTYNEQFF. CDR3 nucleotides: TGTGCCAGCTTTTCCCGGGGCCTAGCGGTACCAAAAACCTACAATGAGCAGTTCTTC. Looking up the rest from reference TRBV19 and TRBJ2-1 gives the full variable domain: DGGITQSPKYLFRKEGQNVTLSCEQNLNHDAMYWYRQDPGQGLRLIYYSQIVNDFQKGDIAEGYSVSREKKESFPLTVTSAQKNPTAFYLCASFSRGLAVPKTYNEQFFGPGTRLTVL.

The V gene is TRBV7-8, the J gene TRBJ2-1; 11 positions match TRBD2. This CDR3 comprises 15 residues. With V trimmed by 3 bases and J by 5 bases, 3 bases remained unmatched. CDR1 SGHVS and CDR2 FQNEAQ come from the germline V gene. CDR3 sequence reads: CASSFPSGGNNEQFF. CDR3 nucleotide sequence: TGTGCCAGCAGCTTCCCTAGCGGGGGGAACAATGAGCAGTTCTTC.

The V gene is TRBV9, the J gene TRBJ1-1; tentative D call: TRBD1 (6 bases). Germline CDR1 reads SGDLS; CDR2 reads YYNGEE. V lost 2 bases to trimming and J lost 7 bases, with 12 bases between them. This CDR3 spans 13 amino acids. CDR3 sequence (DNA): TGTGCCAGCAGCGTTACAGGGACGAATGAAGCTTTCTTT. The encoded protein is CASSVTGTNEAFF. The full variable domain, in which reference TRBV9 and TRBJ1-1 provide the parts outside the CDR3, is DSGVTQTPKHLITATGQRVTLRCSPRSGDLSVYWYQQSLDQGLQFLIQYYNGEERAKGNILERFSAQQFPDLHSELNLSSLELGDSALYFCASSVTGTNEAFFGQGTRLTVV.

This rearrangement joins TRBV2 to TRBJ2-6; 13 positions agree with TRBD2. With 4 bases clipped from V and 3 bases from J, the junction kept 3 bases outside the gene matches. Germline V lookup: CDR1 SNHLY, CDR2 FYNNEI. This CDR3 comprises 17 residues. CDR3 DNA: TGTGCCAGCAGTGGTGGACTAGCGGGAGTTGGGGCCAACGTCCTGACTTTC. Amino acids: CASSGGLAGVGANVLTF. The variable domain in full, completed from reference TRBV2 and TRBJ2-6, reads EPEVTQTPSHQVTQMGQEVILRCVPISNHLYFYWYRQILGQKVEFLVSFYNNEISEKSEIFDDQFSVERPDGSNFTLKIRSTKLEDSAMYFCASSGGLAGVGANVLTFGAGSRLTVL.

V usage is TRBV28 and J usage is TRBJ1-1, with D unclear. In germline, CDR1 is MDHEN, CDR2 SYDVKM. V lost 4 bases to trimming and J lost 5 bases, with 17 bases between them. This CDR3 contains 15 residues. CDR3: CASSSTVGSRTEAFF. For the CDR3, the DNA is TGTGCCAGCAGTTCAACGGTGGGGAGCCGAACTGAAGCTTTCTTT. The complete variable domain, with remaining parts taken from reference TRBV28 and TRBJ1-1, reads DVKVTQSSRYLVKRTGEKVFLECVQDMDHENMFWYRQDPGLGLRLIYFSYDVKMKEKGDIPEGYSVSREKKERFSLILESASTNQTSMYLCASSSTVGSRTEAFFGQGTRLTVV.

There are a few counts of this clone. The CDR3: CASKSRRGSYNEQFF. In nucleotides, the CDR3 is TGTGCCAGTAAATCCCGCAGGGGATCCTACAATGAGCAGTTCTTC. The chain links TRBV19 to TRBJ2-1; a possible D gene is TRBD1 (6 bases). V dropped 7 bases and J dropped 1 base, with 14 bases sitting between them. The V gene's germline CDR1 is LNHDA and CDR2 SQIVND (reference sequence). This CDR3 region has 15 residues.

The chain links TRBV24-1 to TRBJ1-1; a weak D match, TRBD1 (5 bases). Germline-derived CDR1 and CDR2 are KGHDR and SFDVKD. The germline V and J ends were trimmed by 0 bases and 8 bases, with 9 bases remaining between them. This CDR3 has 13 amino acids. The CDR3 is CATSDLEGLEAFF. CDR3 nucleotide sequence: TGTGCCACCAGTGATTTGGAGGGACTCGAAGCTTTCTTT.

The genes are TRBV6-2 or TRBV6-3 and TRBJ1-3, with D possibly TRBD1 on 6 matching bases. V was shortened by 6 bases and J by 1 base, with 13 bases between the two germline ends. The germline CDR1 and CDR2 sequences are MNHEY and SVGEGT. This CDR3 region has 15 residues. The CDR3 coding sequence is TGTGCCAGCAGCCAAACGGGGACATCTGGAAACACCATATATTTT. Protein sequence: CASSQTGTSGNTIYF.

Concerning this clone: The same CDR3 is also encoded by other DNA sequences in this sample. The V call is TRBV6-5, the J call TRBJ1-6; TRBD1 aligns across 7 bases. This CDR3 has 15 residues. CDR1 is MNHEY and CDR2 is SVGAGI in the germline V gene. V gave up 0 bases and J gave up 9 bases; unmatched junction bases: 5. The CDR3 loop is CASSYSRQGSSPLHF. CDR3 bases: TGTGCCAGCAGTTACTCTCGACAGGGCTCTTCACCCCTCCACTTT.

The genes are TRBV21-1 and TRBJ2-2; TRBD2 is taken as the D call from the table, unchecked against the DNA. TRBV21-1 is an annotated pseudogene. The CDR3 consists of 14 residues. The DNA of the CDR3 is TGTGCCAGCAGCCCGGGGGGGAACACCGGGGAGCTGTTTTTT. It yields the protein CASSPGGNTGELFF.

The chain employs TRBV19 and TRBJ1-1; D is perhaps TRBD1 (5 bases). The CDR3 has 15 residues. CDR1 is LNHDA, CDR2 SQIVND, per germline (reference sequence). The V gene lost 2 bases and the J gene lost 5 bases, with 15 bases spanning the gap. The CDR3 DNA reads as TGTGCCAGTAGTATATCTGGTAGGGGAGGTACTGAAGCTTTCTTT. It encodes CASSISGRGGTEAFF.

The chain employs TRBV10-3 and TRBJ2-5, with TRBD2 identical over 11 bases. V shed 7 bases, J shed 5 bases, and the junction held 15 bases outside the gene matches. The germline V gene encodes CDR1 ENHRY and CDR2 SYGVKD. The CDR3 covers 17 residues. CDR3 region: CAITTLAGGIPRETQYF. In DNA, the CDR3 is TGTGCCATCACCACTCTAGCGGGGGGAATCCCTCGGGAGACCCAGTACTTC.

The chain links TRBV18 to TRBJ1-1, with D unresolved. CDR3 size: 14 residues. Trimming shortened V by 3 bases and J by 0 bases, and 8 bases separated the two germline ends. The germline V gene has CDR1 KGHSH and CDR2 LQKENI. CDR3 sequence: CASSPRIMNTEAFF. The DNA for the CDR3 is TGTGCCAGCTCACCGAGAATCATGAACACTGAAGCTTTCTTT.

V and J are TRBV7-9 and TRBJ1-6, with D perhaps matching TRBD1 (5 bases). The CDR3 spans 16 residues. V lost 5 bases and J lost 4, with 15 bases in between. Germline V gene data show CDR1 as SEHNR and CDR2 as FQNEAQ (reference sequence). The CDR3 DNA is TGTGCCAGCAGCACGACAGCTAACCAATATAATTCACCCCTCCACTTT. This sequence encodes CASSTTANQYNSPLHF.

This clone was seen a handful of times. V gene TRBV6-6 combines with J gene TRBJ2-2; 7 bases are shared with TRBD1. Germline loops: CDR1 MNHNY, CDR2 SVGAGI (reference sequence). Trimming took 5 bases from V and 7 from J; bases not matched to a gene: 10. The CDR3 spans 15 residues. CDR3 in DNA: TGTGCCAGCAGTCAAGGGGGCGCGATCGGCGGGGAGCTGTTTTTT. Its protein product is CASSQGGAIGGELFF.

The chain carries TRBV5-4 and TRBJ1-1; D call uncertain. Between the trimmed V and J ends, which lost 0 bases and 0 bases, there was a span of 9 bases. CDR1 and CDR2 (germline): SGHNT, YYREEE (reference sequence). The CDR3 has 15 amino acids. The CDR3 bases are TGTGCCAGCAGCTTGGAACAGAACATGAACACTGAAGCTTTCTTT. Translating it yields CASSLEQNMNTEAFF.

The J gene is TRBJ2-3, the V gene TRBV2; 14 nucleotides agree with TRBD2. The J segment lost 6 bases and the V segment lost 6 bases, leaving 8 bases of the junction unmatched. Germline values: CDR1 SNHLY, CDR2 FYNNEI. The CDR3 has 16 amino acids. The CDR3 sequence: CASRKGTSGRGDTQYF. The DNA of the CDR3 is TGTGCCAGCAGGAAAGGGACTAGCGGGAGAGGGGATACGCAGTATTTT. Based on the CDR3 plus reference TRBV2 and TRBJ2-3, the full variable domain is EPEVTQTPSHQVTQMGQEVILRCVPISNHLYFYWYRQILGQKVEFLVSFYNNEISEKSEIFDDQFSVERPDGSNFTLKIRSTKLEDSAMYFCASRKGTSGRGDTQYFGPGTRLTVL.

The chain recombines TRBV6-6 with TRBJ2-7; no definite D call. CDR1 is MNHNY, CDR2 SVGAGI, per germline (reference sequence). The CDR3 runs to 12 residues. Deletions cut 3 bases from V and 6 bases from J, with 9 bases between. The CDR3 loop reads CASSYIVGEQYF. The CDR3 nucleotides are TGTGCCAGCAGTTATATAGTCGGCGAGCAGTACTTC.

The genes are TRBV2 and TRBJ1-5; TRBD1 is a possible D gene (6 bases). The ends were cut back, 3 bases at V and 5 bases at J, with 14 bases in the middle. Germline CDR1 reads SNHLY; CDR2 reads FYNNEI. The CDR3 length is 15 residues. CDR3 region: CASSEAQGAHQPQHF. The CDR3 DNA reads as TGTGCCAGCAGTGAGGCACAGGGAGCGCATCAGCCCCAGCATTTT.

The V and J genes are TRBV15 and TRBJ2-3; 7 nucleotides align to TRBD2. CDR3 size: 17 residues. V trimming: 1 base; J trimming: 5 bases; junction bases outside the gene matches: 12. Germline assignment: CDR1 LNHNV and CDR2 YYDKDF (reference sequence). The chain's CDR3 is CATSRVRGSGRGDTQYF. Here the CDR3 DNA reads TGTGCCACCAGCAGAGTCCGAGGTAGCGGGCGGGGAGATACGCAGTATTTT.

The table lists this clone with a count of one. This chain uses TRBV2 with TRBJ1-2; TRBD1 aligns across 9 bases. The CDR3 runs 19 residues. The V gene end was trimmed by 4 bases and the J gene end by 4 bases; junction bases not matched to a gene: 19. Germline V CDR1 and CDR2: SNHLY, FYNNEI. CDR3 region: CASSAFPGTGSSVFYGYTF. CDR3 nucleotides: TGTGCCAGCAGTGCCTTCCCCGGGACAGGGAGTTCGGTCTTCTATGGCTACACCTTC.

This chain connects TRBV7-6 to TRBJ1-1; D gene unclear. There are 13 residues in the CDR3. V lost 5 bases and J 3 bases, leaving 10 bases between the germline ends. In germline, CDR1 is SGHVS, CDR2 FNYEAQ. Here the CDR3 reads CASSAGWDTEAFF. DNA for the CDR3: TGTGCCAGCAGCGCCGGGTGGGACACTGAAGCTTTCTTT. Full variable domain (outside the CDR3, taken from reference TRBV7-6 and TRBJ1-1): GAGVSQSPRYKVTKRGQDVALRCDPISGHVSLYWYRQALGQGPEFLTYFNYEAQQDKSGLPNDRFSAERPEGSISTLTIQRTEQRDSAMYRCASSAGWDTEAFFGQGTRLTVV.

The chain combines TRBV13 with TRBJ2-3; possibly TRBD2 for D (5 bases). The CDR3 length is 15 residues. Germline V gives CDR1 PRHDT, CDR2 FYEKMQ (reference sequence). V dropped 5 bases and J dropped 0 bases, with 12 bases sitting between them. The CDR3 DNA is TGTGCCAGCAGCCCTCCTGGCGGGAGCACAGATACGCAGTATTTT. Its translation: CASSPPGGSTDTQYF.

This clone was recorded once. The DNA for the CDR3 is TGTGCCAGCAGCTCCCTGTTCTACGAGCAGTACTTC. The encoded protein is CASSSLFYEQYF. The chain recombines TRBV5-8 with TRBJ2-7; no clear D. Germline CDR1 is SGHTS and CDR2 is YDEGEE. The CDR3 loop spans 12 amino acids. The ends were cut back, 3 bases at V and 3 bases at J, with 7 bases in the middle.

This clone was counted a few times. This rearrangement joins TRBV10-3 to TRBJ1-2; TRBD1 matches 8 bases. Germline CDR1 reads ENHRY; CDR2 reads SYGVKD. The CDR3 extends over 14 amino acids. V shed 6 bases and J 8 bases; nucleotides not matched to a gene: 11. In DNA form, the CDR3 reads TGTGCCATCAGAGACAGGGGATCGGTGGAGGGCTACACCTTC. Protein product: CAIRDRGSVEGYTF.

As concerns this clone: At one of its ends the junction is not consistent with the germline gene, which may arise from a read error. The genes are TRBV2 and TRBJ2-3, with TRBD1 matching over 7 bases. In germline, CDR1 is SNHLY, CDR2 FYNNEI. CDR3 length: 12 residues. The CDR3, as DNA: TGTGCCAGCAGCCGAGAACAGGGGCCCTATTGTTTT. This sequence encodes CASSREQGPYCF.